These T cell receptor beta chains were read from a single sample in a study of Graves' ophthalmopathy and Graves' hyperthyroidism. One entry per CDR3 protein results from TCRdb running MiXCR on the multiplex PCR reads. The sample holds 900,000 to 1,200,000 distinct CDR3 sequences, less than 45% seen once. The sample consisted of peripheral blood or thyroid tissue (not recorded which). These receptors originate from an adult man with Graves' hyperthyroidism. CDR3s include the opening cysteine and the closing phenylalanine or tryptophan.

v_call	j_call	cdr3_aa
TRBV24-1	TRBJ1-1	CATSDPGTGNRAFF
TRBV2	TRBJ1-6	CASAAGNSPLHF
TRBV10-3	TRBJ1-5	CAISDGGDLLPQHF
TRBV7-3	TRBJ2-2	CASSDSGRAGELFF
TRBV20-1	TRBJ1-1	CSALDLGDTEAFF
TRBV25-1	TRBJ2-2	CASSESGGGRTGELFF
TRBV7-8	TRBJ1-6	CASRQGVTSPLHF
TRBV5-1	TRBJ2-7	CASSFVGLMYEQYF
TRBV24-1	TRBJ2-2	CATSLPGAVNTGELFF
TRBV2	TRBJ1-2	CASSEAWGYGYTF
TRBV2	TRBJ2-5	CASTRAGETQYF
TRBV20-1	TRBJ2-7	CSAGRQGNEQYF
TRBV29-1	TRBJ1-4	CSVEGGSTNEKLFF
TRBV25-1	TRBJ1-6	CASSARQGAGSPLHF
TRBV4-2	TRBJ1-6	CASSPTGEGSPLHF
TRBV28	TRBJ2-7	CASSLPGGYYEQYF
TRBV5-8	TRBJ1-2	CASSLGAYGYTF
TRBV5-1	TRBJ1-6	CASSRTAGISPLHF
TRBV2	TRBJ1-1	CASSPTDRGARGGTEAFF
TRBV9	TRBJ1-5	CASSGGASNQPQHF
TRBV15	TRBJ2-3	CATSWTSGSSDTQYF
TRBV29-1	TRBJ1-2	CSVVGDTGGYTF
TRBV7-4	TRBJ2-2	CASSVATGGRAGELFF
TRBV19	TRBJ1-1	CASSMPQAMNTEAFF
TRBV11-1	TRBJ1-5	CASSPGNFNQPQHF
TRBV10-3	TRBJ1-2	CAISRQGGGYGYTF
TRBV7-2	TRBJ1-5	CASSLNLKGQPQHF
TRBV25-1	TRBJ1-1	CASISGTGTTEAFF
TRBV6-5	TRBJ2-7	CASGNRRRSYEQYF
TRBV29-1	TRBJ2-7	CSVVGTGLAGEQYF
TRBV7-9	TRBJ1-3	CASSPRQGLVRGNTIYF
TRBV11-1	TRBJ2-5	CASSSQGQGGETQYF
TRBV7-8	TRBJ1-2	CASSPDTYNYGYTF
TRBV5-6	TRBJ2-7	CASSLEWGTYEQYF
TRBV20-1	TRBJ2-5	CSGWHQETQYF
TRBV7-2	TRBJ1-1	CASSRTGFGAFF
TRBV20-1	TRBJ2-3	CSSRRGQSRDTQYF
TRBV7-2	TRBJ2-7	CASRRQGAEQYF
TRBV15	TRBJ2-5	CATSRAWGGPRETQYF
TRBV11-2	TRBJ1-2	CASSIGTPYGYTF
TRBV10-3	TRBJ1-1	CAISEGQTKAFF
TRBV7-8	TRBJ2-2	CASSQGQGNAGELFF
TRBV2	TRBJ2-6	CASSPPVSGANVLTF
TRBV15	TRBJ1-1	CATSRRDRVNEAFF
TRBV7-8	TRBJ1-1	CASSQTRIMNTEAFF
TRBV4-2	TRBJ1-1	CASSQRTGANTEAFF
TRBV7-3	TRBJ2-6	CASGAAVGANVLTF
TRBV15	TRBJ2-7	CATSSDRGREQYF
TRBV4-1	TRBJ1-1	CASSQTTARNTEAFF